This T cell receptor beta chain appears in the sequencing data of a study of preoperative IRX-2 immunotherapy in early breast cancer. V shed 0 bases, J shed 8 bases, and the junction held 10 bases outside the gene matches. Germline V gives CDR1 LNHNV, CDR2 YYDKDF (reference sequence). This CDR3 is built from 16 residues. Treatment reported: preoperative locoregional IRX-2 cytokine immunotherapy. This phase Ib study tested locoregional IRX-2 cytokine immunotherapy given before surgery. Data came from immunoSEQ multiplex PCR; TCRdb stores just in-frame clones and leaves some out. The sample contains 40,000 to 50,000 clones, 60% to 80% of which appear only once.

The origin of this receptor is a human donor with breast cancer. The chain employs TRBV15 and TRBJ2-1; 7 bases fit TRBD2. The sample consisted of tumor tissue, taken after IRX-2 immunotherapy. CDR3 residues: CATSRDMASGGDEQFF. The CDR3 nucleotides read TGTGCCACCAGCAGAGATATGGCTAGCGGAGGTGATGAGCAGTTCTTC.